These 27 T cell receptor beta chains originate from one sample sequenced in a study of vaccination effects on CD4 cells after COVID-19. Profiled with immunoSEQ multiplex PCR; TCRdb holds only in-frame clones, not every one. The sample consists of 74,000 or so clones, under 90% of them appearing once. These receptors' antigens are unknown. ViraFEST used viral peptide pools to expand antigen-specific CD4+ T cells before sequencing. Culturing for 10 to 11 days preceded CD4+ T cell isolation. The study found no prior SARS-CoV-2 infection in the vaccine recipients, who tested negative for nucleocapsid antibodies. The source was CD4+ T cells from PBMCs cultured with SARS-CoV-2 spike peptides, collected before COVID-19 vaccination. Every receptor here comes from a human donor who received a COVID-19 vaccine.

The sample holds one count of this clone. V gene TRBV6-2 or TRBV6-3 combines with J gene TRBJ2-1; D assignment may be TRBD1 or TRBD2 (5 bases each). Trimming removed 2 bases at V and 10 bases at J, with 15 bases between. Germline values: CDR1 MNHEY, CDR2 SVGEGT. The CDR3 spans 14 residues. The CDR3 protein is CASSYLRGLGEQFF. The CDR3 nucleotides read TGTGCCAGCAGTTACCTACGGGGCCTGGGGGAGCAGTTCTTC.

The rearrangement links TRBV5-1 to TRBJ2-5; possibly TRBD1 for D (6 bases). The CDR3 sequence is 14 residues long. The germline CDR1 and CDR2 sequences are SGHRS and YFSETQ. The V and J ends lost 2 bases and 2 bases respectively, with 10 bases between them. The CDR3, as DNA: TGCGCCAGCAGCTTACAGGGAATACAAGAGACCCAGTACTTC. It codes for CASSLQGIQETQYF.

V gene TRBV7-2 combines with J gene TRBJ2-1, with 13 bases aligning to TRBD2. From germline, CDR1 is SGHTA and CDR2 FQGNSA. This CDR3 region has 16 residues. Trimming took 6 bases from V and 0 from J; bases not matched to a gene: 2. CDR3 region: CASRRTSGGSYNEQFF. The CDR3 DNA is TGTGCCAGCAGACGGACTAGCGGGGGCTCCTACAATGAGCAGTTCTTC. Full variable domain (missing parts from reference TRBV7-2 and TRBJ2-1): GAGVSQSPSNKVTEKGKDVELRCDPISGHTALYWYRQSLGQGLEFLIYFQGNSAPDKSGLPSDRFSAERTGGSVSTLTIQRTQQEDSAVYLCASRRTSGGSYNEQFFGPGTRLTVL.

The V and J genes are TRBV5-8 and TRBJ2-7; 7 nucleotides match TRBD1. Germline CDR1 is SGHTS and CDR2 is YDEGEE. The CDR3 totals 16 residues. The V gene end was trimmed by 4 bases and the J gene end by 0 bases; junction bases not matched to a gene: 10. CDR3 nucleotides: TGTGCCAGCAGCAGGTCGACAGGGAGAATCTCCTACGAGCAGTACGTC. Translating gives CASSRSTGRISYEQYV.

V gene TRBV5-1 combines with J gene TRBJ1-1, with a tentative D call TRBD1 (6 bases). The V end was cut by 0 bases, the J end by 1 base, with 13 bases between. This CDR3 spans 16 amino acids. Germline V CDR1 and CDR2: SGHRS, YFSETQ. The chain's CDR3 is CASSLDYRVANTEAFF. The CDR3 DNA follows: TGCGCCAGCAGCTTGGACTACAGGGTCGCGAACACTGAAGCTTTCTTT.

Here the CDR3 reads CASSWTGGISGANVLTF. DNA for the CDR3: TGTGCCAGCAGTTGGACAGGGGGCATATCTGGGGCCAACGTCCTGACTTTC. This chain uses TRBV25-1 with TRBJ2-6; 11 positions match TRBD1. Per germline, CDR1 MGHDK and CDR2 SYGVNS. V lost 5 bases to trimming and J lost 1 base; unmatched junction nucleotides: 4. The CDR3 has 17 amino acids. Full variable domain (remainder filled in from reference TRBV25-1 and TRBJ2-6): EADIYQTPRYLVIGTGKKITLECSQTMGHDKMYWYQQDPGMELHLIHYSYGVNSTEKGDLSSESTVSRIRTEHFPLTLESARPSHTSQYLCASSWTGGISGANVLTFGAGSRLTVL.

This clone was picked up a small number of times. This sequence joins TRBV7-9 and TRBJ2-1; D not resolved. The V gene lost 4 bases and the J gene lost 4 bases, with 14 bases spanning the gap. This CDR3 comprises 15 residues. Germline loops: CDR1 SEHNR, CDR2 FQNEAQ (reference sequence). In nucleotides, the CDR3 is TGTGCCAGCAGCTCCACTGGACCCCATTACAATGAGCAGTTCTTC. Translated, it gives CASSSTGPHYNEQFF.

This clone was recorded a few times. This rearrangement joins TRBV6-1 to TRBJ1-1; D remains ambiguous. The CDR3 covers 18 residues. The V and J ends lost 1 base and 0 bases respectively, with 18 bases between them. Germline CDR1 is MNHNS and CDR2 is SASEGT. This CDR3 is CASSEGFEGFRMNTEAFF. DNA for the CDR3: TGTGCCAGCAGTGAAGGATTTGAGGGCTTTAGGATGAACACTGAAGCTTTCTTT.

The V and J genes are TRBV24-1 and TRBJ2-2, with D tentatively TRBD2 (7 bases). The CDR3 runs 16 residues. Trimming removed 6 bases from V and 0 bases from J, with 13 bases in between. CDR1 KGHDR and CDR2 SFDVKD come from the germline V gene. CDR3 nucleotides: TGTGCCACCAGTCCCCCCGGGGGGCCGAACACCGGGGAGCTGTTTTTT. It specifies CATSPPGGPNTGELFF.

A few counts support this clone. V and J are TRBV30 and TRBJ1-1; 11 bases agree with TRBD1. J was trimmed by 5 bases and V by 5 bases; bases with no gene match: 4. CDR3 length: 13 residues. Looked up from germline, CDR1 is GTSNPN and CDR2 is SVGIG (reference sequence). This CDR3 reads CAWGQGAKTEAFF. The CDR3 DNA sequence: TGTGCCTGGGGACAGGGGGCAAAAACTGAAGCTTTCTTT.

The V gene is TRBV5-4, the J gene TRBJ2-7; weak D call: TRBD2 (5 bases). Trimming stripped 0 bases from V and 3 bases from J, with 13 bases between. This CDR3 comprises 15 residues. The germline V gene has CDR1 SGHNT and CDR2 YYREEE (reference sequence). The chain's CDR3 is CASSLAASRYYEQYV. In DNA, the CDR3 is TGTGCCAGCAGCTTGGCGGCTAGCCGATACTACGAGCAGTACGTC.

The chain employs TRBV6-1 and TRBJ2-4; TRBD2 matches 14 bases. The germline V gene encodes CDR1 MNHNS and CDR2 SASEGT. The CDR3 runs 16 residues. V lost 4 bases, J lost 9 bases, and 8 bases stayed unmatched. For the CDR3, the DNA is TGTGCCAGCAGTGCGGGACTAGCGGGGGCCGACGGCATTCAGTACTTC. Translated: CASSAGLAGADGIQYF.

The rearrangement uses TRBV2 and TRBJ1-2; D is uncertain. There are 12 residues in the CDR3. The germline V gene has CDR1 SNHLY and CDR2 FYNNEI. Trimming shortened V by 7 bases and J by 1 base, and 7 bases separated the two germline ends. The CDR3 reads CASIWHNYGYTF. In nucleotides, the CDR3 is TGTGCCAGCATATGGCATAACTATGGCTACACCTTC.

CDR3 DNA sequence: TGTGCCAGCAGTTACCCGACTAGCGGGGGGGGTGAGACCCAGTACTTC. Its translation is CASSYPTSGGGETQYF. The genes are TRBV6-2 or TRBV6-3 and TRBJ2-5; 14 nucleotides agree with TRBD2. The J segment lost 5 bases and the V segment lost 2 bases, leaving 4 bases of the junction unmatched. The CDR3 runs to 16 residues. The V gene's germline CDR1 is MNHEY and CDR2 SVGEGT.

This sequence joins TRBV5-8 and TRBJ1-6, with D possibly being TRBD1 (5 bases). Germline CDR1 reads SGHTS; CDR2 reads YDEGEE. Trimming cost V 2 bases and J 6 bases, with 15 bases left between them. This CDR3 region has 16 residues. CDR3 nucleotide sequence: TGTGCCAGCAGCTTCAAGTTCGGGGGTGGTAATTCACCCCTCCACTTT. This sequence encodes CASSFKFGGGNSPLHF. The complete variable domain, with remaining parts taken from reference TRBV5-8 and TRBJ1-6, reads EAGVTQSPTHLIKTRGQQATLRCSPISGHTSVYWYQQALGLGLQFLLWYDEGEERNRGNFPPRFSGRQFPNYSSELNVNALELEDSALYLCASSFKFGGGNSPLHFGNGTRLTVT.

The chain combines TRBV5-5 with TRBJ1-6; no firm D call. The length of the CDR3 is 13 residues. Trimming cost V 0 bases and J 9 bases, with 7 bases left between them. CDR1 and CDR2 (germline): SGHKS, YYEKEE (reference sequence). The CDR3 reads CASSLVPASPLHF. The DNA for the CDR3 is TGTGCCAGCAGCTTGGTGCCAGCTTCACCCCTCCACTTT. The full variable domain, in which reference TRBV5-5 and TRBJ1-6 provide the parts outside the CDR3, is DAGVTQSPTHLIKTRGQQVTLRCSPISGHKSVSWYQQVLGQGPQFIFQYYEKEERGRGNFPDRFSARQFPNYSSELNVNALLLGDSALYLCASSLVPASPLHFGNGTRLTVT.

The CDR3 nucleotides are TGTGCCAGCAGAGAGCGGGGAGCTAGCACAGATACGCAGTATTTT. It specifies CASRERGASTDTQYF. This chain uses TRBV6-5 with TRBJ2-3; 7 bases line up with TRBD2. V lost 6 bases to trimming and J lost 0 bases; unmatched junction nucleotides: 6. CDR1 is MNHEY, CDR2 SVGAGI, per germline. The CDR3 runs to 15 residues.

The chain is built from TRBV6-2 or TRBV6-3 and TRBJ1-2; unclear D gene. The CDR3 has 15 residues. Germline V gene sequence: CDR1 MNHEY, CDR2 SVGEGT. Trimming left V 0 bases short and J 8 bases short, with 16 bases between. The CDR3 protein is CASSYSMRELQGYTF. The CDR3 bases are TGTGCCAGCAGTTACTCGATGCGGGAGTTACAAGGCTACACCTTC.

V and J are TRBV7-3 and TRBJ2-2, with 11 positions matching TRBD1. This CDR3 has 16 amino acids. Germline V gene data show CDR1 as SGHTA and CDR2 as FQGTGA. The ends lost 4 bases at V and 3 bases at J; junction bases unmatched: 4. The CDR3 nucleotides are TGTGCCAGCAGCTGGACAGGGGGCCTTTACACCGGGGAGCTGTTTTTT. Protein product: CASSWTGGLYTGELFF. The full variable domain, rest sourced from reference TRBV7-3 and TRBJ2-2, is GAGVSQTPSNKVTEKGKYVELRCDPISGHTALYWYRQSLGQGPEFLIYFQGTGAADDSGLPNDRFFAVRPEGSVSTLKIQRTERGDSAVYLCASSWTGGLYTGELFFGEGSRLTVL.

The genes are TRBV10-3 and TRBJ1-6; D might be TRBD1 (5 bases). Trimming shortened V by 6 bases and J by 4 bases, and 16 bases separated the two germline ends. This CDR3 has 16 residues. Germline values: CDR1 ENHRY, CDR2 SYGVKD. The CDR3 DNA reads as TGTGCCATCAGCCCCGGGACCATATCATATAATTCACCCCTCCACTTT. Translated: CAISPGTISYNSPLHF.

In this sample, this clone turned up a few times. The rearrangement links TRBV2 to TRBJ1-5, with unresolved D. Germline loops: CDR1 SNHLY, CDR2 FYNNEI. The CDR3 covers 14 residues. Trimming took off 3 bases at V and 0 bases at J, with 6 bases between the two ends. As DNA, the CDR3 is TGTGCCAGCAGTGACGTTAATAGCAATCAGCCCCAGCATTTT. It encodes CASSDVNSNQPQHF.

J is TRBJ2-3 and V is TRBV11-2; 10 positions agree with TRBD2. Looked up from germline, CDR1 is SGHAT and CDR2 is FQNNGV. Trimming removed 1 base from V and 5 bases from J; junction bases left unmatched: 12. The CDR3 extends over 18 amino acids. The CDR3 coding sequence is TGTGCCAGCAGCTTAGGGATCCCTAGCGGGGGTCGGAAAGATACGCAGTATTTT. The encoded protein is CASSLGIPSGGRKDTQYF.

A few counts support this clone. The V and J genes are TRBV5-8 and TRBJ2-7; 8 bases map to TRBD2. V dropped 5 bases and J dropped 3; count of bases not matched to a gene: 7. This CDR3 spans 14 amino acids. Germline V lookup: CDR1 SGHTS, CDR2 YDEGEE. The CDR3 protein is CASRPLAGGYEQYV. In DNA, the CDR3 is TGTGCCAGCAGACCCCTAGCGGGCGGCTACGAGCAGTACGTC.

This CDR3 is CASSTDRDFNYGYTF. DNA of the CDR3: TGTGCCAGTAGTACTGACAGGGATTTTAACTATGGCTACACCTTC. The V call is TRBV19, the J call TRBJ1-2; 7 nucleotides line up with TRBD1. J lost 1 base, V lost 4 bases, and 6 bases had no gene match. The germline V gene encodes CDR1 LNHDA and CDR2 SQIVND (reference sequence). CDR3 length: 15 amino acids. The whole variable domain, filled in from reference TRBV19 and TRBJ1-2, reads DGGITQSPKYLFRKEGQNVTLSCEQNLNHDAMYWYRQDPGQGLRLIYYSQIVNDFQKGDIAEGYSVSREKKESFPLTVTSAQKNPTAFYLCASSTDRDFNYGYTFGSGTRLTVV.

The chain links TRBV5-6 to TRBJ1-4; D not resolved. V lost 1 base to trimming and J lost 6 bases, with 13 bases between them. The CDR3 loop spans 15 amino acids. Germline-derived CDR1 and CDR2 are SGHDT and YYEEEE. The CDR3, as DNA: TGTGCCAGCAGCTTGTTCTGGGCGACGGATGAAAAACTGTTTTTT. Residues: CASSLFWATDEKLFF.

A remark on this clone: The same CDR3 arises from other DNA sequences in this sample as well. This rearrangement joins TRBV5-1 to TRBJ2-3, with D unresolved. Germline V lookup: CDR1 SGHRS, CDR2 YFSETQ. V was trimmed by 2 bases and J by 2 bases, leaving 3 bases between them. The length of the CDR3 is 12 residues. In DNA, the CDR3 is TGCGCCAGCAGCTTAACCACAGATACGCAGTATTTT. Protein product: CASSLTTDTQYF.

The chain links TRBV18 to TRBJ2-1; 8 nucleotides match TRBD2. The V segment lost 4 bases and the J segment 5 bases; nucleotides outside the gene matches: 7. The CDR3 loop spans 15 amino acids. Germline V lookup: CDR1 KGHSH, CDR2 LQKENI. The CDR3 DNA sequence: TGTGCCAGCTCACGCCGGGGGGGAGGGGACAATGAGCAGTTCTTC. It is translated as CASSRRGGGDNEQFF.